This T cell receptor (beta chain) was identified in a study of blood T cell repertoires in COVID-19. The CDR3 has 16 amino acids. V dropped 10 bases and J dropped 0; count of bases not matched to a gene: 7. Germline CDR1 SNHLY, CDR2 FYNNEI. Some clones are missing from TCRdb's copy, which holds only in-frame ones; the method was immunoSEQ multiplex PCR. The table has 110,000 or so clones, roughly 80% seen once. Source material: peripheral blood. This chain links TRBV2 with TRBJ2-6; 9 bases agree with TRBD1. The sequence derives from a woman in her sixties or seventies with acute or convalescent COVID-19. This CDR3 reads CATPRGQGSGANVLTF. The CDR3 nucleotides are TGTGCCACCCCCCGGGGACAGGGCTCTGGGGCCAACGTCCTGACTTTC.